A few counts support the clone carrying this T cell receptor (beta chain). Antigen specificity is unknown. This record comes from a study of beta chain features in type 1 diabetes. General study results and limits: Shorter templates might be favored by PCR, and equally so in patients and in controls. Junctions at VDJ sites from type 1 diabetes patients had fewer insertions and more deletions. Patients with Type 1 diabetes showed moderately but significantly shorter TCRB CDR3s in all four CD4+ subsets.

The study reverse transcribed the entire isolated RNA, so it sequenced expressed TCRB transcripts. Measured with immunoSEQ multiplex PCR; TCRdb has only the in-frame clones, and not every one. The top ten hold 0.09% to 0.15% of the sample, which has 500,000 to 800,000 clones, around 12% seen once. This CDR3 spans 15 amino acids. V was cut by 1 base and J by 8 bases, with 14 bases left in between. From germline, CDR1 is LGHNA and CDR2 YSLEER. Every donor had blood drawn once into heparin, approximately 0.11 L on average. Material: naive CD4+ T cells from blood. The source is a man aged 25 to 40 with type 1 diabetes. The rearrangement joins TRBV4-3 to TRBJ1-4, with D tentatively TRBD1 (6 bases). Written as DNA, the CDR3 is TGCGCCAGCAGCCAAGGACAGGCGGGAGAAGAAAAACTGTTTTTT. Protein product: CASSQGQAGEEKLFF.